The clone carrying this T cell receptor (beta chain) was counted a single time. The data derive from a study of blood T cell repertoires in COVID-19. Germline CDR1 reads SGHKS; CDR2 reads YYEKEE (reference sequence). V was cut by 3 bases and J by 7 bases, with 17 bases left in between. This CDR3 has 15 amino acids. The repertoire was sequenced with immunoSEQ multiplex PCR; TCRdb's copy has only in-frame clones and lacks some. The sample has some 85,000 clones, 80% to 90% seen once. J is TRBJ2-1 and V is TRBV5-5; tentative D call: TRBD2 (6 bases). The TCR originated in a man aged 45-65 years with acute or convalescent COVID-19. Source material: peripheral blood. CDR3 coding DNA: TGTGCCAGCAGCTCGCCTACTCGCGGGAAAAATGAGCAGTTCTTC. It specifies CASSSPTRGKNEQFF.